This entry lists 14 T cell receptor beta chains sequenced from one sample in a study of T cell repertoires in cytomegalovirus infection. TCRdb re-called the reads with MiXCR, one entry per CDR3 protein. The data contain about 330,000 distinct CDR3 sequences, more than 8% of them seen just once; the ten biggest clones take up 4.3%. The sample taken for sequencing was PBMCs. All receptors derive from a human donor in good health (CMV status not recorded). Some clones in this sample may be carry-over from other donors' samples.

This chain links TRBV28 with TRBJ1-2; D not resolved. The germline CDR1 and CDR2 sequences are MDHEN and SYDVKM. Trimming cost V 5 bases and J 3 bases, with 13 bases left between them. This CDR3 contains 14 residues. CDR3: CASSPAEVDYGYTF. CDR3 in DNA: TGTGCCAGCAGTCCCGCCGAGGTCGACTATGGCTACACCTTC.

This clonotype has just a few counts. The V gene is TRBV5-1, the J gene TRBJ1-1; D gene uncertain. The CDR3 consists of 17 residues. Germline CDR1 reads SGHRS; CDR2 reads YFSETQ. V lost 0 bases and J lost 4, with 19 bases in between. The CDR3 is CASSLGPGLRPGTEAFF. For the CDR3, the DNA is TGCGCCAGCAGCTTGGGTCCAGGTTTGAGACCGGGCACTGAAGCTTTCTTT.

The J gene is TRBJ2-2, the V gene TRBV6-2 or TRBV6-3; D gene ambiguous. Trimming left V 1 base short and J 1 base short, with 7 bases between. The V gene's germline CDR1 is MNHEY and CDR2 SVGEGT. This CDR3 region has 15 residues. CDR3 sequence reads: CASSYLSVNTGELFF. CDR3 coding DNA: TGTGCCAGCAGTTACTTGAGCGTGAACACCGGGGAGCTGTTTTTT.

This clonotype was counted many times. This rearrangement joins TRBV7-6 to TRBJ2-6; 9 bases match TRBD1. V shed 5 bases, J shed 4 bases, and the junction held 9 bases outside the gene matches. Germline V gene lookup returns CDR1 SGHVS and CDR2 FNYEAQ. The CDR3 consists of 17 residues. The CDR3: CASSLSGQGKGANVLTF. The DNA for the CDR3 is TGTGCCAGCAGCCTCTCAGGACAGGGGAAAGGGGCCAACGTCCTGACTTTC.

This clonotype was recorded many times. The J gene is TRBJ2-3, the V gene TRBV7-2, with D perhaps TRBD1 or TRBD2 (5 bases each). This CDR3 is built from 14 residues. Trimming removed 4 bases from V and 2 bases from J, with 10 bases in between. Germline V lookup: CDR1 SGHTA, CDR2 FQGNSA. CDR3 bases: TGTGCCAGCAGCTCGGGACGTATCACAGATACGCAGTATTTT. Its translation is CASSSGRITDTQYF.

This rearrangement joins TRBV20-1 to TRBJ1-6, with 7 bases fitting TRBD1. CDR1 is DFQATT and CDR2 is SNEGSKA in the germline V gene (reference sequence). V lost 3 bases and J lost 7; bases outside the gene matches: 3. The CDR3 runs 13 residues. In DNA, the CDR3 is TGCAGTGCTAGCCGGGACAGAAATTCACCCCTCCACTTT. It translates to CSASRDRNSPLHF.

This clonotype was counted ten times or more. The V and J genes are TRBV28 and TRBJ2-7; 7 bases agree with TRBD1. The CDR3 extends over 14 amino acids. Trimming at V came to 8 bases and at J to 1 base, leaving 8 bases not matched to a gene. CDR1 MDHEN and CDR2 SYDVKM come from the germline V gene. CDR3 sequence: CASGTAQPSYEQYF. In nucleotides, the CDR3 is TGTGCCAGCGGGACAGCGCAACCATCCTACGAGCAGTACTTC.

The chain employs TRBV4-2 and TRBJ1-4; TRBD1 might be the D (5 bases). The germline V and J ends were trimmed by 7 bases and 10 bases, with 13 bases remaining between them. The CDR3 extends over 12 amino acids. Germline loops: CDR1 LGHNA, CDR2 YNFKEQ. The chain's CDR3 is CASNYQGAKLFF. In DNA form, the CDR3 reads TGTGCCAGCAACTACCAGGGAGCAAAACTGTTTTTT.

The table lists this clonotype with a few counts. V gene TRBV7-4 combines with J gene TRBJ2-7; no clear D. Germline V lookup: CDR1 SGHVT, CDR2 SQSDAQ. The V and J ends lost 1 base and 0 bases respectively, with 7 bases between them. This CDR3 region has 14 residues. The CDR3 loop is CASSLERTSYEQYF. The CDR3 nucleotides read TGTGCCAGCAGCTTAGAACGGACCTCCTACGAGCAGTACTTC.

This clonotype was seen repeatedly, ten times or more. This sequence joins TRBV6-1 and TRBJ2-2; 9 bases fit TRBD1. The germline V gene encodes CDR1 MNHNS and CDR2 SASEGT. V gave up 3 bases and J gave up 1 base; unmatched junction bases: 3. The CDR3 spans 16 residues. The CDR3 spells CASSDWGQGNTGELFF. CDR3 DNA sequence: TGTGCCAGCAGTGACTGGGGACAGGGGAACACCGGGGAGCTGTTTTTT.

The chain couples TRBV20-1 to TRBJ2-7, with D uncertain. Between the trimmed V and J ends, which lost 3 bases and 3 bases, there was a span of 9 bases. The germline V gene has CDR1 DFQATT and CDR2 SNEGSKA (reference sequence). The CDR3 spans 12 residues. This chain's CDR3 is CSASFPVYEQYF. CDR3 DNA: TGCAGTGCTAGTTTCCCAGTCTACGAGCAGTACTTC.

This clonotype was seen only a few times. The rearrangement uses TRBV11-2 and TRBJ2-1; possibly TRBD2 for D (5 bases). The CDR3 length is 14 residues. The germline CDR1 and CDR2 sequences are SGHAT and FQNNGV. The V end was cut by 5 bases, the J end by 9 bases, with 17 bases between. The CDR3 protein is CASSLQRVNSEQFF. Here the CDR3 DNA reads TGTGCCAGCAGCCTTCAGAGGGTGAACAGTGAGCAGTTCTTC.

V usage is TRBV20-1 and J usage is TRBJ1-2; 8 nucleotides match TRBD1. Germline V gene data show CDR1 as DFQATT and CDR2 as SNEGSKA (reference sequence). The CDR3 is 12 residues long. The V and J ends lost 4 bases and 8 bases, in that order; junction bases with no gene match: 6. In DNA form, the CDR3 reads TGCAGTGCTAATCAGGGGGCGCGGGGCTACACCTTC. Protein sequence: CSANQGARGYTF.

This clonotype has ten or more counts. V gene TRBV7-6 combines with J gene TRBJ2-3; D not resolved. Trimming pared 1 base from V and 2 bases from J, leaving 7 bases between. CDR3 length: 14 amino acids. The germline gives CDR1 SGHVS, CDR2 FNYEAQ. The CDR3 nucleotides are TGTGCCAGCAGCTTAGTCGGACCCACAGATACGCAGTATTTT. Residues: CASSLVGPTDTQYF.